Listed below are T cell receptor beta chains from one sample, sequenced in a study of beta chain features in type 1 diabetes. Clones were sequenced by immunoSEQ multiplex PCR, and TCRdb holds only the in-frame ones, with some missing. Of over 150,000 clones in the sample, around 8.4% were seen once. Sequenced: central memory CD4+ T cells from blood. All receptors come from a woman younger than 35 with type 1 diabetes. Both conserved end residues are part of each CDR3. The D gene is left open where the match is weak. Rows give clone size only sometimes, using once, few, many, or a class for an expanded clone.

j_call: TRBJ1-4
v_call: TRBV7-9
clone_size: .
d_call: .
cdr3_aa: CASSPPAGSNEKLFF
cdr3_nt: TGTGCCAGCAGCCCTCCGGCAGGGTCAAATGAAAAACTGTTTTTT

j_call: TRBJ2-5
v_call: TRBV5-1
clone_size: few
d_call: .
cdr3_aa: CASSFSDYQETQYF
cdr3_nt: TGCGCCAGCAGCTTCTCGGACTACCAAGAGACCCAGTACTTC

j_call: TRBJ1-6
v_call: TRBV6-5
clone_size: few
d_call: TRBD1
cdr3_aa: CASSPVDRDDSPLHF
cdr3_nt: TGTGCCAGCAGTCCCGTAGACAGGGACGATTCACCCCTCCACTTT

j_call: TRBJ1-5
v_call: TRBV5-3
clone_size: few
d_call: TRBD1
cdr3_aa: CARSRRTGRQPQHF
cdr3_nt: TGTGCCAGAAGCCGGCGGACAGGGCGGCAGCCCCAGCATTTT

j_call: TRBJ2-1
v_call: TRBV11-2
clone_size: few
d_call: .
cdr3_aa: CASSRTINEQFF
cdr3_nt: TGTGCCAGCAGCCGGACTATAAATGAGCAGTTCTTC

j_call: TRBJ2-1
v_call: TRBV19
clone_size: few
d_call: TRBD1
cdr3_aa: CASSIPGQGNEQFF
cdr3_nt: TGTGCCAGTAGTATCCCGGGACAGGGGAATGAGCAGTTCTTC

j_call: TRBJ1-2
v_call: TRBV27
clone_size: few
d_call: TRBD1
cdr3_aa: CASSTRQGGGYTF
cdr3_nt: TGTGCCAGCAGTACACGACAGGGCGGCGGCTACACCTTC

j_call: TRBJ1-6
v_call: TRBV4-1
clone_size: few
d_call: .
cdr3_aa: CASSQEPTGHNSPLHF
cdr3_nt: TGCGCCAGCAGCCAAGAACCTACAGGACATAATTCACCCCTCCACTTT

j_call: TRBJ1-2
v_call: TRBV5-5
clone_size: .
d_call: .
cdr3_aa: CASSQVGNYGYTF
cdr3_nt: TGCGCCAGCAGCCAGGTTGGAAACTATGGCTACACCTTC

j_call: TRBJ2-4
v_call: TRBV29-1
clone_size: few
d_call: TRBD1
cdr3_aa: CSVVDRGIAKNIQYF
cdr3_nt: TGCAGCGTTGTGGACAGGGGCATAGCCAAAAACATTCAGTACTTC

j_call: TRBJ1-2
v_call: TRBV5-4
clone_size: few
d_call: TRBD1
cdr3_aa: CASSFDRGQGGYTF
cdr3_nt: TGTGCCAGCAGCTTCGACAGGGGGCAGGGTGGCTACACCTTC

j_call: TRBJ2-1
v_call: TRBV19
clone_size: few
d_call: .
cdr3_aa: CASSSAGYRINEQFF
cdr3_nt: TGTGCCAGTAGTTCGGCGGGATACCGAATCAATGAGCAGTTCTTC

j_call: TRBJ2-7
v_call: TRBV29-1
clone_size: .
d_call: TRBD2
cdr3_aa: CSVGPSGAYEQYF
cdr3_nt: TGCAGCGTTGGGCCTAGCGGGGCCTACGAGCAGTACTTC

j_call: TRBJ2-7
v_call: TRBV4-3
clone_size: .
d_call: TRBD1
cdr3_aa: CASSQELDRGDEQYF
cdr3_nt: TGCGCCAGCAGCCAAGAGTTGGACAGGGGCGACGAGCAGTACTTC

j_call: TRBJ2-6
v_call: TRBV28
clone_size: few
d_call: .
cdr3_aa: CASSDPGNSGANVLTF
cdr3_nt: TGTGCCAGCAGTGACCCCGGGAACTCTGGGGCCAACGTCCTGACTTTC

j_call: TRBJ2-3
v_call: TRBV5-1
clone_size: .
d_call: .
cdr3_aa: CASSFGGDTQYF
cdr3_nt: TGCGCCAGCAGCTTCGGGGGAGATACGCAGTATTTT

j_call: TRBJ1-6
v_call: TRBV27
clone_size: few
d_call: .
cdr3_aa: CASSLQGYNSPLHF
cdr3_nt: TGTGCCAGCAGTTTGCAGGGGTATAATTCACCCCTCCACTTT

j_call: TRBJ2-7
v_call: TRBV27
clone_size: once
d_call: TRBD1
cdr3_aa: CASSLAGQGSYEQYF
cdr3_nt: TGTGCCAGCAGTTTAGCTGGACAGGGCTCCTACGAGCAGTACTTC

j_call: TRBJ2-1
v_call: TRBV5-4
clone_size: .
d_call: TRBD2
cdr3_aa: CASSWGSGRSNEQFF
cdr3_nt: TGTGCCAGCAGCTGGGGTAGCGGGAGAAGCAATGAGCAGTTCTTC

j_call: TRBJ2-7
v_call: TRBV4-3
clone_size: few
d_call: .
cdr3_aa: CASSRPTGTPSYEQYF
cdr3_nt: TGCGCCAGCAGCCGACCGACCGGGACTCCGTCCTACGAGCAGTACTTC

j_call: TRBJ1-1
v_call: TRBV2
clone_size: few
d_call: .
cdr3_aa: CASKFGTGGETEAFF
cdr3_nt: TGTGCCAGCAAATTTGGGACGGGGGGGGAAACTGAAGCTTTCTTT

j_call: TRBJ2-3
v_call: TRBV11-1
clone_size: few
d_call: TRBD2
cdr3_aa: CASSLLAGSGADTQYF
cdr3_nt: TGTGCCAGCAGCCTCCTAGCGGGATCCGGGGCAGATACGCAGTATTTT

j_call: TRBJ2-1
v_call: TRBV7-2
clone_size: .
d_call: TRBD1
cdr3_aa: CASSSGWGTGYNEQFF
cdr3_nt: TGTGCCAGCAGCTCAGGGTGGGGGACAGGCTACAATGAGCAGTTCTTC

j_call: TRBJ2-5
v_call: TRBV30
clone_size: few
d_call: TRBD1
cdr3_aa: CAWSRTGTEETQYF
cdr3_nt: TGTGCCTGGAGTAGGACAGGGACAGAAGAGACCCAGTACTTC

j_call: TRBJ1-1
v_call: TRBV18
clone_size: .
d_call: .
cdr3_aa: CASSPGQTHTEAFF
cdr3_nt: TGTGCCAGCTCACCAGGACAGACTCACACTGAAGCTTTCTTT

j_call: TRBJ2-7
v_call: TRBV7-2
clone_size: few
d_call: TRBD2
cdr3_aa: CASSSSGGSSYEQYF
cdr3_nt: TGTGCCAGCAGCTCTAGCGGGGGCAGCTCCTACGAGCAGTACTTC

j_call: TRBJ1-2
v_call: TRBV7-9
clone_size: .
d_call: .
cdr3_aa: CASSLVDRNNYGYTF
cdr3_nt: TGTGCCAGCAGCTTAGTTGACAGGAATAACTATGGCTACACCTTC

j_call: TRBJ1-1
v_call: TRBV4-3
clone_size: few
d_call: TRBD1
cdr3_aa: CASSQVSTGVNMNTEAFF
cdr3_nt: TGCGCCAGCAGCCAAGTTAGTACAGGGGTGAACATGAACACTGAAGCTTTCTTT

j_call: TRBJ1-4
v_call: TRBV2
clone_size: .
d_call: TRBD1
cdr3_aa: CASSGQGSANEKLFF
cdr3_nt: TGTGCCAGCAGTGGACAGGGATCGGCTAATGAAAAACTGTTTTTT

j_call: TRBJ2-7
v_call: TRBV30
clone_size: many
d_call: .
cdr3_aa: CASERAEYEQYF
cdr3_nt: TGTGCCTCCGAGAGGGCAGAGTACGAGCAGTACTTC

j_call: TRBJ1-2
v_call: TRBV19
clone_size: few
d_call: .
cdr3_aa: CASSETGFYGYTF
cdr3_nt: TGTGCCAGTAGTGAAACAGGGTTCTATGGCTACACCTTC

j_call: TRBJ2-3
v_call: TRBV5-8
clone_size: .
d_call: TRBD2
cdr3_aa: CASSLLGLAANTDTQYF
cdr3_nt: TGTGCCAGCAGCTTGTTAGGACTAGCGGCGAACACAGATACGCAGTATTTT

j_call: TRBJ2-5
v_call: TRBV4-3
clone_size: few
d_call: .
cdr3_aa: CASSQGWRGRETQYF
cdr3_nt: TGCGCCAGCAGCCAAGGGTGGCGGGGCCGGGAGACCCAGTACTTC

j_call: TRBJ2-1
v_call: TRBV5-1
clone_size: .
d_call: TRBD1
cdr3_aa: CASSLQAYRGRGDEQFF
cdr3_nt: TGCGCCAGCAGCTTACAAGCCTACAGGGGGCGCGGGGATGAGCAGTTCTTC

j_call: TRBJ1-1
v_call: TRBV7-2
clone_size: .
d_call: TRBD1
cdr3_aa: CASSLQGQGTEAFF
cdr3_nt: TGTGCCAGCAGCTTACAAGGACAGGGAACTGAAGCTTTCTTT

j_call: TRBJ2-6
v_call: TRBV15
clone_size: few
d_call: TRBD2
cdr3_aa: CATSRGGGGANVLTF
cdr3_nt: TGTGCCACCAGCAGAGGGGGGGGTGGGGCCAACGTCCTGACTTTC

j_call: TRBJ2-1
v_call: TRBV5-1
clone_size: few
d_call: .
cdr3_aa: CASSLAWVSDEQFF
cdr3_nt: TGCGCCAGCAGCTTGGCATGGGTTAGCGATGAGCAGTTCTTC

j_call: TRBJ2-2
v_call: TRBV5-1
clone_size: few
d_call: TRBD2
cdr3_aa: CASSALLAGVTGELFF
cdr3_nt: TGCGCCTCATCAGCGTTGTTAGCGGGGGTCACCGGGGAGCTGTTTTTT

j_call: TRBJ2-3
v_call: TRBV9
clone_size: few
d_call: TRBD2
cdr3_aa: CASSVREGTDTQYF
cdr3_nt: TGTGCCAGCAGCGTCCGGGAGGGCACAGATACGCAGTATTTT

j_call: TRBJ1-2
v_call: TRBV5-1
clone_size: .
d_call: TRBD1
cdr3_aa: CASSLVVGQGSCYTF
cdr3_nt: TGCGCCAGCAGCTTGGTAGTGGGACAGGGATCCTGCTACACCTTC

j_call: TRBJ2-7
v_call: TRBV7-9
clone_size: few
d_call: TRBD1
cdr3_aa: CASSRQGSSYEQYF
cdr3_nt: TGTGCCAGCAGCAGACAGGGGAGCTCCTACGAGCAGTACTTC

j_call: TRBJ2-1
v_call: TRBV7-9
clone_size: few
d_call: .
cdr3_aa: CASSVRSGNGEQFF
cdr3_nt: TGTGCCAGCAGCGTTAGGTCAGGGAACGGTGAGCAGTTCTTC